Described below is a single T cell receptor beta chain sequence and its context. This CDR3 is 14 amino acids long. Germline V gene lookup returns CDR1 SGHAT and CDR2 FQNNGV. V was trimmed by 2 bases and J by 4 bases, leaving 8 bases between them. The sample comes from a study of PD-L1 blockade in urothelial cancer. Time point reported: pretreatment peripheral blood. Sample contribution per patient ranged from 1 to 8, covering pretreatment and on-treatment. Assay used: immunoSEQ multiplex PCR; TCRdb lists only in-frame clones, some missing. The sample has approximately 71,000 clones, about 83% seen once.

The V gene is TRBV11-2, the J gene TRBJ2-2; D is unclear. Sequencing used PBMCs, obtained around atezolizumab (anti-PD-L1) treatment. The clonotype comes from a woman in her 70s with urothelial cancer. The CDR3 reads CASSLFRFTGELFF. As DNA, the CDR3 is TGTGCCAGCAGCTTATTCCGGTTCACCGGGGAGCTGTTTTTT. Combining the CDR3 with reference TRBV11-2 and TRBJ2-2 gives the whole variable domain EAGVAQSPRYKIIEKRQSVAFWCNPISGHATLYWYQQILGQGPKLLIQFQNNGVVDDSQLPKDRFSAERLKGVDSTLKIQPAKLEDSAVYLCASSLFRFTGELFFGEGSRLTVL.